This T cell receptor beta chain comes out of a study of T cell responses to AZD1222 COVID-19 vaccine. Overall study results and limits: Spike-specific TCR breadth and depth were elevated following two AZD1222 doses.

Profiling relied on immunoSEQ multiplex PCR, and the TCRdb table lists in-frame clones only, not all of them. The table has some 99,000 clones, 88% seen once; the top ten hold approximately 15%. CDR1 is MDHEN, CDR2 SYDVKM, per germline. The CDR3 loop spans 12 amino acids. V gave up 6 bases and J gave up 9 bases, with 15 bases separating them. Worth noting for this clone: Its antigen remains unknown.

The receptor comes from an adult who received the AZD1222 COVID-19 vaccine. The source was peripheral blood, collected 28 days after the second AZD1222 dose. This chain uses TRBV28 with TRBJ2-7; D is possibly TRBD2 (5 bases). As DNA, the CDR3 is TGTGCCAGCAGCTATCATGACCGGGGGCAGTACTTC. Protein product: CASSYHDRGQYF.